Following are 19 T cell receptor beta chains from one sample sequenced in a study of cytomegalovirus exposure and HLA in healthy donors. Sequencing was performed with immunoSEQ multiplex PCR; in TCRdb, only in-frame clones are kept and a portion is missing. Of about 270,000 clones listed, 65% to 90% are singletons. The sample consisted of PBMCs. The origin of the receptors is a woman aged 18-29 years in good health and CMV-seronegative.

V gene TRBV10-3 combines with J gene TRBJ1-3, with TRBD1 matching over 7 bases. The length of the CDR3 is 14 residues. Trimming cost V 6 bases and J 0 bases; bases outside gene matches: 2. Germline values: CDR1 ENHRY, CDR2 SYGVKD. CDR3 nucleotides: TGTGCCATCAGGGGACAGAACTCTGGAAACACCATATATTTT. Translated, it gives CAIRGQNSGNTIYF.

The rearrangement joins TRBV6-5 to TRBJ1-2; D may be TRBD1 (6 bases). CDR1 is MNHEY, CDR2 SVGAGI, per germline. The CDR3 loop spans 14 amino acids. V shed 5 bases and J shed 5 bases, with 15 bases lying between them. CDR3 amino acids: CASSRQDLGYGYTF. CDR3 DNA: TGTGCCAGCAGTAGACAGGACCTGGGGTATGGCTACACCTTC.

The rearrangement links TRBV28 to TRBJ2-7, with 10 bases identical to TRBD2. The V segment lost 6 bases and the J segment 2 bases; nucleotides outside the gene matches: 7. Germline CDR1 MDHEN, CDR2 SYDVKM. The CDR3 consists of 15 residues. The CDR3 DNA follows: TGTGCCAGCAGCTCTAGCGGGAGAAGCCCCTACGAGCAGTACTTC. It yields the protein CASSSSGRSPYEQYF.

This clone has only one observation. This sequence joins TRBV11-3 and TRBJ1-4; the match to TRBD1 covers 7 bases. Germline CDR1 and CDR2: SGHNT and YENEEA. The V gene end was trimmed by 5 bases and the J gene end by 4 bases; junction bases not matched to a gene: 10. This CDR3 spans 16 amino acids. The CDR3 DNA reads TGTGCCAGCAGCAAGCGACAGGGTTGGGGTAATGAAAAACTGTTTTTT. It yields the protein CASSKRQGWGNEKLFF. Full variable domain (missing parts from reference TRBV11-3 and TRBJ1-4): EAGVVQSPRYKIIEKKQPVAFWCNPISGHNTLYWYLQNLGQGPELLIRYENEEAVDDSQLPKDRFSAERLKGVDSTLKIQPAELGDSAVYLCASSKRQGWGNEKLFFGSGTQLSVL.

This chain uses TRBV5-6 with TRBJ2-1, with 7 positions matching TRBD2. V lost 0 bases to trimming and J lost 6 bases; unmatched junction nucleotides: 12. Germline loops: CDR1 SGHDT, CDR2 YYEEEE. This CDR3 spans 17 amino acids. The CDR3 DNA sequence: TGTGCCAGCAGCTTGGTGGGGGGGATGGACGTCTTCAATGAGCAGTTCTTC. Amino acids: CASSLVGGMDVFNEQFF.

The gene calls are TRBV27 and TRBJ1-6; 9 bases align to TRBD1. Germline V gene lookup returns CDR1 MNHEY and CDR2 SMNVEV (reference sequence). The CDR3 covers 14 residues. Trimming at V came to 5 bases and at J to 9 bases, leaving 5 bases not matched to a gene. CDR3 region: CASSPGQGGSPLHF. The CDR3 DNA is TGTGCCAGCAGTCCGGGACAGGGCGGTTCACCCCTCCACTTT.

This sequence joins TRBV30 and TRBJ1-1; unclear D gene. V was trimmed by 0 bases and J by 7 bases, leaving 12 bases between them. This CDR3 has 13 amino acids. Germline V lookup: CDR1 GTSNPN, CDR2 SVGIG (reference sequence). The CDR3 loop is CAWSVQSLSEAFF. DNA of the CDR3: TGTGCCTGGAGTGTACAGAGTCTTAGTGAAGCTTTCTTT. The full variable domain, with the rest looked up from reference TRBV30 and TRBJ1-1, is SQTIHQWPATLVQPVGSPLSLECTVEGTSNPNLYWYRQAAGRGLQLLFYSVGIGQISSEVPQNLSASRPQDRQFILSSKKLLLSDSGFYLCAWSVQSLSEAFFGQGTRLTVV.

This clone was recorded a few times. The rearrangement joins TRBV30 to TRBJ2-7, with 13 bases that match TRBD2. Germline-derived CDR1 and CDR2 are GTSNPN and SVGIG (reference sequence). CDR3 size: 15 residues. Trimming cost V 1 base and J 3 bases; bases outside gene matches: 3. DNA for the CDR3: TGTGCCTGGAGTGCGACTAGCGGGAGGAGCTACGAGCAGTACTTC. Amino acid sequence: CAWSATSGRSYEQYF.

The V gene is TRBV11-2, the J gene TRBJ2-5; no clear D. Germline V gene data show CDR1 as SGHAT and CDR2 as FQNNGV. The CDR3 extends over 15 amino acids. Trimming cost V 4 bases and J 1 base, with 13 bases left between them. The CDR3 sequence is CASSSLETGQETQYF. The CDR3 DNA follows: TGTGCCAGCAGCTCCCTAGAAACGGGCCAAGAGACCCAGTACTTC.

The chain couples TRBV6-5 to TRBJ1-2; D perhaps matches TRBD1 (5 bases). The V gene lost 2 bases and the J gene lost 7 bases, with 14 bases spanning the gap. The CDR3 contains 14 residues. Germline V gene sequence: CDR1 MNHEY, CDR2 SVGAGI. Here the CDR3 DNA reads TGTGCCAGCAGTTACAGCGAAGGGGTCCCTGGCTACACCTTC. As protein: CASSYSEGVPGYTF.

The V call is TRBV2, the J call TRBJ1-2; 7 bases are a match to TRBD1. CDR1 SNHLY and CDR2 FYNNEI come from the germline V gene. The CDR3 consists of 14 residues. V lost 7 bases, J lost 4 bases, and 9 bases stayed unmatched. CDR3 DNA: TGTGCCAGCATACGGACAGGAGGTTTCTATGGCTACACCTTC. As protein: CASIRTGGFYGYTF. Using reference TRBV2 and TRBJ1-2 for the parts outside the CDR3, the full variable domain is EPEVTQTPSHQVTQMGQEVILRCVPISNHLYFYWYRQILGQKVEFLVSFYNNEISEKSEIFDDQFSVERPDGSNFTLKIRSTKLEDSAMYFCASIRTGGFYGYTFGSGTRLTVV.

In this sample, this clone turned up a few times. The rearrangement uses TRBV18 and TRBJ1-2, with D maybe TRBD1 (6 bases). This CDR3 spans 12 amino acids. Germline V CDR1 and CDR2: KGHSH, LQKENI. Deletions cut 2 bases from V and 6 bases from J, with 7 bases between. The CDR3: CASSPGGHGYTF. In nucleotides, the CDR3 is TGTGCCAGCTCACCAGGGGGCCATGGCTACACCTTC.

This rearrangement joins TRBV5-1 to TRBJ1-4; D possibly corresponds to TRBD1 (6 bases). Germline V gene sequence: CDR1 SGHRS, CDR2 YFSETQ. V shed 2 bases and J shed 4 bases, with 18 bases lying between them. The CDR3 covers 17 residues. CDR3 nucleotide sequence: TGCGCCAGCAGCTTTGGAACAGGGCGGTCGGTTAATGAAAAACTGTTTTTT. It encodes CASSFGTGRSVNEKLFF.

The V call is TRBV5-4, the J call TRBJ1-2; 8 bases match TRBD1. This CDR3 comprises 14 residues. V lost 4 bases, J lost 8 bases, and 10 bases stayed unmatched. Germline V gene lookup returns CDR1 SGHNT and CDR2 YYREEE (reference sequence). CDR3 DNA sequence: TGTGCCAGCAGCCCCACCTACCCAGGGGGCGGCTACACCTTC. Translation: CASSPTYPGGGYTF.

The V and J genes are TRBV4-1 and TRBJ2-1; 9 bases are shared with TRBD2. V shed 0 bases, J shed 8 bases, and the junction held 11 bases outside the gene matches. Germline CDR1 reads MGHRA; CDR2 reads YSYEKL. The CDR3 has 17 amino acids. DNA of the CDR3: TGCGCCAGCAGCCAAGATCCCCTGGGCGGGGGGGAGGATGAGCAGTTCTTC. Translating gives CASSQDPLGGGEDEQFF.

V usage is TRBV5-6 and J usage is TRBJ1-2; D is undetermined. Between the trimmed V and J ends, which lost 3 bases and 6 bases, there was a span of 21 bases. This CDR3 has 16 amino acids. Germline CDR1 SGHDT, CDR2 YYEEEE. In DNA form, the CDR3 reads TGTGCCAGCAGCTCTGAACTGGGCACCGCCCGAGATGGCTACACCTTC. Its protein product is CASSSELGTARDGYTF.

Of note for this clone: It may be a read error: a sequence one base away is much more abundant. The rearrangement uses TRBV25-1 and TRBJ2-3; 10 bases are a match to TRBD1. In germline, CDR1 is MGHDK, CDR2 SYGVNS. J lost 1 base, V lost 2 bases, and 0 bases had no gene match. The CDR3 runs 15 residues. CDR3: CASSEGTGGTDTQYF. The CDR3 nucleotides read TGTGCCAGCAGTGAAGGGACAGGGGGCACAGATACGCAGTATTTT.

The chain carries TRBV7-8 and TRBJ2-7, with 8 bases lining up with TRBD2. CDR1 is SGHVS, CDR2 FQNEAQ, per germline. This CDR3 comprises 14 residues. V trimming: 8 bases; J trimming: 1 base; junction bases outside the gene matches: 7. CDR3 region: CASATAGVSYEQYF. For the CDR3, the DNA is TGTGCCAGCGCGACAGCGGGAGTTTCCTACGAGCAGTACTTC. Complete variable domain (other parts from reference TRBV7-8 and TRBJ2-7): GAGVSQSPRYKVAKRGQDVALRCDPISGHVSLFWYQQALGQGPEFLTYFQNEAQLDKSGLPSDRFFAERPEGSVSTLKIQRTQQEDSAVYLCASATAGVSYEQYFGPGTRLTVT.

CDR3 region: CASSLAAGAPYNEQFF. Here the CDR3 DNA reads TGTGCCAGCAGTTTAGCAGCGGGGGCCCCCTACAATGAGCAGTTCTTC. The rearrangement joins TRBV28 to TRBJ2-1; TRBD2 agrees at 8 bases. This CDR3 comprises 16 residues. From germline, CDR1 is MDHEN and CDR2 SYDVKM. Trimming removed 2 bases from V and 2 bases from J; junction bases left unmatched: 5.